This passage covers 9 T cell receptor beta chains from one sample sequenced in a study of T-cell reconstitution after alpha-beta-depleted transplantation in children. TCRbeta library construction was performed incorporating unique molecular identifiers. TCRdb ran MiXCR on the PCR reads and lists one entry per CDR3 protein. The table shows about a million distinct CDR3 sequences, with around 30% occurring only once. The material sequenced was PBMCs, mostly from graft donor cells, taken 360 days after TCRalphabeta/CD19-depleted stem cell transplant. The source of these receptors is a boy under three years old who had a stem cell transplant for SCID, so the T cells may come from the graft donor.

The genes are TRBV12-3 or TRBV12-4 and TRBJ2-7; 8 bases line up with TRBD2. J was trimmed by 7 bases and V by 3 bases; bases with no gene match: 11. This CDR3 spans 15 amino acids. CDR3 nucleotide sequence: TGTGCCAGCAGTTTGAGCGGGGGCCCCCTCAGGGAGCAGTACTTC. As protein: CASSLSGGPLREQYF.

The V gene is TRBV14, the J gene TRBJ2-7, with a possible D match to TRBD1 (6 bases). CDR1 and CDR2 from the germline V gene are SGHDN and FVKESK. V dropped 5 bases and J dropped 2 bases, with 19 bases sitting between them. The CDR3 covers 16 residues. CDR3 sequence (DNA): TGTGCCAGCAGCGTAACCGGGACACCGCCTCCCTACGAGCAGTACTTC. Amino acids: CASSVTGTPPPYEQYF.

This rearrangement joins TRBV30 to TRBJ2-7, with 7 nucleotides matching TRBD2. The V and J ends lost 4 bases and 2 bases, in that order; junction bases with no gene match: 2. Germline-derived CDR1 and CDR2 are GTSNPN and SVGIG (reference sequence). CDR3 size: 12 residues. CDR3 in DNA: TGTGCCTGGACTAGCGGAACCTACGAGCAGTACTTC. This codes for CAWTSGTYEQYF.

This clonotype has a count of ten or more. The V call is TRBV5-1, the J call TRBJ2-1; D ambiguous. Trimming stripped 2 bases from V and 6 bases from J, with 15 bases between. This CDR3 has 15 amino acids. In germline, CDR1 is SGHRS, CDR2 YFSETQ. CDR3 amino acids: CASSFEVESSNEQFF. The CDR3 region has the DNA TGCGCCAGCAGCTTCGAGGTAGAAAGCTCCAATGAGCAGTTCTTC.

This clonotype occurred a few times. V gene TRBV20-1 combines with J gene TRBJ2-3, with D perhaps given as TRBD1 or TRBD2 (6 bases each). Germline V gene data show CDR1 as DFQATT and CDR2 as SNEGSKA (reference sequence). V dropped 5 bases and J dropped 0 bases, with 18 bases sitting between them. The CDR3 totals 16 residues. In nucleotides, the CDR3 is TGCAGTGCTCCTCCGCCGGGGGCACTTAGCACAGATACGCAGTATTTT. Its protein is CSAPPPGALSTDTQYF.

The chain carries TRBV5-1 and TRBJ2-3; no firm D call. CDR3 length: 14 amino acids. V shed 1 base and J shed 4 bases, with 10 bases lying between them. The germline CDR1 and CDR2 sequences are SGHRS and YFSETQ. CDR3 sequence: CASSLFRAPDTQYF. The CDR3 DNA reads as TGCGCCAGCAGCTTGTTTAGGGCCCCAGATACGCAGTATTTT.

This clonotype was seen a few times. This chain links TRBV6-5 with TRBJ2-1; D possibly corresponds to TRBD1 (5 bases). The CDR3 is 16 amino acids. Between the trimmed V and J ends, which lost 0 bases and 7 bases, there was a span of 16 bases. Germline CDR1 and CDR2: MNHEY and SVGAGI. The CDR3 nucleotides are TGTGCCAGCAGTTACTCCCGGACAAAAGGTTCGAATGAGCAGTTCTTC. It yields the protein CASSYSRTKGSNEQFF.

This clonotype was seen a handful of times. The chain combines TRBV20-1 with TRBJ1-6, with D uncertain. Trimming cost V 4 bases and J 12 bases, with 7 bases left between them. The CDR3 is 10 residues long. Per germline, CDR1 DFQATT and CDR2 SNEGSKA (reference sequence). The CDR3 bases are TGCAGTGCTAACCGGGAACCCCTCCACTTT. Translation gives CSANREPLHF.

The chain recombines TRBV11-2 with TRBJ2-3, with TRBD2 matching 11 bases. The V gene's germline CDR1 is SGHAT and CDR2 FQNNGV. V was clipped by 4 bases and J by 6 bases; unmatched bases: 9. This CDR3 has 16 amino acids. The CDR3, as DNA: TGTGCCAGCAGCTCAATAGCGGGGGGGGCCGGGGATACGCAGTATTTT. Amino acid sequence: CASSSIAGGAGDTQYF.